Listed below are T cell receptor beta chains from one sample, sequenced in a study of cytomegalovirus exposure and HLA in healthy donors. Libraries were prepared by immunoSEQ multiplex PCR; TCRdb keeps only in-frame clonotypes and omits some of them. The sample has 110,000 to 150,000 clones, 65% to 90% seen once; the top ten hold 1.2%. The source material was PBMCs. These receptors were taken from a female donor in good health and CMV-seronegative. Each CDR3 is given with its conserved first and last residue. The order of the fields is D gene, V gene, J gene, clone size, CDR3 DNA, CDR3 protein. D genes are given only for firm matches. Size tells how often a clone was seen (once, few, many) or the class of an expanded clone, and some rows leave it out.

TRBD1,TRBV15,TRBJ1-5,NA,TGTGCCGCCGGGGGACAGAATAGCAATCAGCCCCAGCATTTT,CAAGGQNSNQPQHF
NA,TRBV7-6,TRBJ2-2,once,TGTGCCAGCAGCTTAGCTCGGGAGACCAACACCGGGGAGCTGTTTTTT,CASSLARETNTGELFF
TRBD1,TRBV19,TRBJ2-2,NA,TGTGCCAGTAGTATGGGCCGGCAGGGGGCCGGGGAGCTGTTTTTT,CASSMGRQGAGELFF
TRBD1,TRBV4-2,TRBJ1-1,few,TGTGCCAGCAGCCAAGAGGGACAGATAGGCACTGAAGCTTTCTTT,CASSQEGQIGTEAFF
NA,TRBV6-5,TRBJ1-5,once,TGTGCCAGCAGCCCCCGGACAGTGGGCGATCAGCCCCAGCATTTT,CASSPRTVGDQPQHF
NA,TRBV2,TRBJ2-2,NA,TGTGCCAGCAGGTTTGAGGGAGGACCTACCGGGGAGCTGTTTTTT,CASRFEGGPTGELFF
NA,TRBV2,TRBJ2-7,NA,TGTGCCAGCAGTCCCACTAGGACCTACGAGCAGTACTTC,CASSPTRTYEQYF
TRBD1,TRBV12-5,TRBJ2-1,NA,TGTGCTAGTGGTGAAGGGACAGGGGTTAACACACAGTTCTTC,CASGEGTGVNTQFF
NA,TRBV28,TRBJ2-3,few,TGTGCCAGCAAAGGGAAGGGGATTGTGGATACGCAGTATTTT,CASKGKGIVDTQYF
TRBD1,TRBV6-6,TRBJ2-1,NA,TGTGCCAGCATTGTTACAGGGGGATCCTACAATGAGCAGTTCTTC,CASIVTGGSYNEQFF
NA,TRBV30,TRBJ1-1,few,TGTGCCTGGAGTATGGGGGGAGGGACTGAAGCTTTCTTT,CAWSMGGGTEAFF